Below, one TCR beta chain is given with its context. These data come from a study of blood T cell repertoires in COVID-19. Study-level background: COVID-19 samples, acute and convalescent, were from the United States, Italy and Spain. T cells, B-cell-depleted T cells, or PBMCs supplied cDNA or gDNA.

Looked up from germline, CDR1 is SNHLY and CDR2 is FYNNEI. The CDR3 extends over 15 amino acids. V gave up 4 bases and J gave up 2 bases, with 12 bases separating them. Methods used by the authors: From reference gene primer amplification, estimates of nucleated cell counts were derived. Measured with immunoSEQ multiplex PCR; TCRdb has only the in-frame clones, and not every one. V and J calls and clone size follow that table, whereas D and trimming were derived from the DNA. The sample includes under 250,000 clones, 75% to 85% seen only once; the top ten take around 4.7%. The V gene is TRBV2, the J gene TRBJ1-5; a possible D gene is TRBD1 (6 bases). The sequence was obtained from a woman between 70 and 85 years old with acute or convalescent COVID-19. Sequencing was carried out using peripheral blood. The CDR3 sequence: CASSGASGGNQPQHF. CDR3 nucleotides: TGTGCCAGCAGTGGGGCCTCAGGGGGCAATCAGCCCCAGCATTTT.